This paragraph reports one T cell receptor beta chain. The V gene lost 5 bases and the J gene lost 2 bases, with 19 bases spanning the gap. Germline assignment: CDR1 GTSNPN and CDR2 SVGIG (reference sequence). The CDR3 length is 15 residues. The data stem from a study of shared clonotypes between healthy human individuals. Overall study context: CD4 naive and memory got three plates each, CD8 naive two, CD8 memory one.

Produced via immunoSEQ multiplex PCR; TCRdb's table is partial and in-frame only. The sample has 650,000 to 700,000 clones, about 92% seen once. Material for sequencing was memory CD8+ T cells from PBMCs. Subset of the sample: CD45RO+ cells pooled with CCR7-negative TemRA cells. This receptor was taken from a man aged 18 to 29 in good health. Some clones in this sample may be carry-over from other donors' samples. The chain couples TRBV30 to TRBJ2-7, with a tentative D call TRBD2 (7 bases). The CDR3 DNA reads as TGTGCCTGGGACCCGAGGGGGGGGCCAGCCTACGAGCAGTACTTC. Its translation: CAWDPRGGPAYEQYF.